This section outlines one TCR beta chain sequence together with its context. The sample belongs to a study of stem cell transplantation in POMP-related autoinflammatory disease. Across the whole study: CD8+ T cells were low and CD4+ cells naive-skewed before transplant.

The ends were cut back, 10 bases at V and 3 bases at J, with 19 bases in the middle. The CDR3 extends over 14 amino acids. Looked up from germline, CDR1 is MRHNA and CDR2 is SNTAGT. Using immunoSEQ multiplex PCR, the repertoire was profiled, and TCRdb retains in-frame clones only, with some absent. The repertoire holds some 69,000 clones, with roughly 90% as singletons. PRAID featured immunodeficiency plus autoinflammation. Sample: CD4+ T cells from PBMCs, taken after stem cell transplantation. V gene TRBV6-4 combines with J gene TRBJ2-7, with D possibly TRBD1 on 5 matching bases. The clonotype comes from a human patient with POMP-related autoinflammation and immune dysregulation (PRAID). Some of the T cells might come from the graft donor. The CDR3 loop reads CATPSRTHDYEQYF. CDR3 DNA sequence: TGTGCCACACCCTCCCGGACACATGACTACGAGCAGTACTTC.